This T cell receptor beta chain was sequenced in a study of CD8+ T cells in alopecia areata. Background on the study: Those receiving the skin were roughly 6-10-week-old female C3H/HeJ mice, whose grafts came from approximately 6-12-month-old C3H/HeJ donors with spontaneous alopecia. General study points: Sequencing of scalp samples also captures resident alphabeta T cells of normal skin. Affected scalp, especially in alopecia totalis/universalis, had a higher clonality than normal scalp did. Patients displayed less clarity in TCR sharing than mice, a finding possibly related to HLA.

As concerns this clone: The antigen is unknown. Each gene name is a mouse one.

Once RNA had been extracted, it was reverse transcribed into cDNA to act as the sequencing template. Method: immunoSEQ multiplex PCR; TCRdb's copy keeps in-frame clones and lacks some. The table lists approximately 110,000 clones, with no singletons. The sequence was obtained from a C3H/HeJ mouse with alopecia areata. These mice share the MHC haplotype H2-k. The sample was lesional skin.

CDR3 residues: CTCSETGWSTGQLYF. CDR3 bases read: TGCACCTGCAGTGAGACAGGGTGGAGCACCGGG. This chain connects TRBV1 to TRBJ2-2; 7 nucleotides align to TRBD1. The read falls 4 residues short of the CDR3 end, and the missing part is taken from the germline J gene. CDR1 and CDR2 (germline): NSQYPW, LRSPGD (reference sequence). V trimming: 4 bases; J trimming: 4 bases; junction bases outside the gene matches: 6. This CDR3 has 15 amino acids. The variable domain in full, with the rest retrieved from reference TRBV1 and TRBJ2-2, is VTLLEQNPRWRLVPRGQAVNLRCILKNSQYPWMSWYQQDLQKQLQWLFTLRSPGDKEVKSLPGADYLATRVTDTELRLQVANMSQGRTLYCTCSETGWSTGQLYFGEGSKLTVL.